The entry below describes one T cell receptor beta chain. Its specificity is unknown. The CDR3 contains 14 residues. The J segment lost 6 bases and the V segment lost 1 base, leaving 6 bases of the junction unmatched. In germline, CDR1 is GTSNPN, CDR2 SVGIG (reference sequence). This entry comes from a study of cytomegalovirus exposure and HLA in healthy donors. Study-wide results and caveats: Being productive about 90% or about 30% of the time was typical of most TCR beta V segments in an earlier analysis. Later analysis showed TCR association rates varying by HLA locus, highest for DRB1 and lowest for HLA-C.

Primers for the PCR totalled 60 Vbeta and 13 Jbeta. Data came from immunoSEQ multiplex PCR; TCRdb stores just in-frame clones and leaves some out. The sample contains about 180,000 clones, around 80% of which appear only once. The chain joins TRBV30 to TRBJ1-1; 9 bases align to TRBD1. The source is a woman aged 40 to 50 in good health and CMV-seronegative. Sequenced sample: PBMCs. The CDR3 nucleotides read TGTGCCTGGAGTGCCGGACAGGGGATCTCTGAAGCTTTCTTT. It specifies CAWSAGQGISEAFF.